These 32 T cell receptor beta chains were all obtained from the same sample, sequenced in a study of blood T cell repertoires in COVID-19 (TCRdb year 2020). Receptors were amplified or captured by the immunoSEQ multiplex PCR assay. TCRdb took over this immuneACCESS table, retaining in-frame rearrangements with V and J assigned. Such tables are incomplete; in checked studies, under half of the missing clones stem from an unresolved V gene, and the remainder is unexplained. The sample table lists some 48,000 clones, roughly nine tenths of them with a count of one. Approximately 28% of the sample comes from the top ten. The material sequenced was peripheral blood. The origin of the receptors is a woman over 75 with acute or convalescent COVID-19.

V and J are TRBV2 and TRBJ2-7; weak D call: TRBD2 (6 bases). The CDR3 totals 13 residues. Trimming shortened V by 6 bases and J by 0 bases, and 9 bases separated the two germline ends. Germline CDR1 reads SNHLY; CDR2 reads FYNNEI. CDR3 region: CASRGTVSYEQYF. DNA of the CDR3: TGTGCCAGCAGAGGGACTGTCTCCTACGAGCAGTACTTC.

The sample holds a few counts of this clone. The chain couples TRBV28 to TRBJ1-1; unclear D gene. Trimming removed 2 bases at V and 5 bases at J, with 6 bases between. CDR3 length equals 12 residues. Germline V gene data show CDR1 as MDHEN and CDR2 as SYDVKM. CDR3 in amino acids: CASSLAGTEAFF. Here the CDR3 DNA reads TGTGCCAGCAGTTTAGCGGGGACTGAAGCTTTCTTT.

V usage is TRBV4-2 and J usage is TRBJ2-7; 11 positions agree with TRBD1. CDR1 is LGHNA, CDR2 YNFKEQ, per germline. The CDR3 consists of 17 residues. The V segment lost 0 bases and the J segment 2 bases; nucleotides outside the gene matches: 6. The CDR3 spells CASSQDMGTGGTYEQYV. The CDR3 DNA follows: TGTGCCAGCAGCCAAGATATGGGGACAGGGGGGACCTACGAGCAGTACGTC.

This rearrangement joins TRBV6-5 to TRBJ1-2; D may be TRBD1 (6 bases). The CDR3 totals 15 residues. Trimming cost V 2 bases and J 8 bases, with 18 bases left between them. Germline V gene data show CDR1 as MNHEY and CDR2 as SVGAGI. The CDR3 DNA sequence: TGTGCCAGCAGTTACGATCAAACACAGGGAAGCGGCTACACCTTC. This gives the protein CASSYDQTQGSGYTF.

The CDR3 sequence is CASSQSRGKYLREQYV. In DNA form, the CDR3 reads TGCGCCAGCAGTCAATCAAGGGGGAAGTATTTGAGGGAGCAGTACGTC. The V and J genes are TRBV23-1 and TRBJ2-7; possibly TRBD1 for D (6 bases). TRBV23-1 is filed as an ORF, its function uncertain. V lost 0 bases to trimming and J lost 7 bases, with 19 bases between them. The CDR3 contains 16 residues.

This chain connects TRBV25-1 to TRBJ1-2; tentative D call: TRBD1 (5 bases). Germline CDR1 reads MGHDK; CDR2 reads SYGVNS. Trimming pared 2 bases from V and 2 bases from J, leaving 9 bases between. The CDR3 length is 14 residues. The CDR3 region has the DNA TGTGCCAGCAGTGAAGGGGCGGTAAACTATGGCTACACCTTC. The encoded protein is CASSEGAVNYGYTF.

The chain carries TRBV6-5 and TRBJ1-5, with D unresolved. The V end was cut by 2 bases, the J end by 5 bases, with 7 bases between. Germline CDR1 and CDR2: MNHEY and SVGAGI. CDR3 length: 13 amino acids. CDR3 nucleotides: TGTGCCAGCAGTTACCGTCGGGATCAGCCCCAGCATTTT. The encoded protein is CASSYRRDQPQHF.

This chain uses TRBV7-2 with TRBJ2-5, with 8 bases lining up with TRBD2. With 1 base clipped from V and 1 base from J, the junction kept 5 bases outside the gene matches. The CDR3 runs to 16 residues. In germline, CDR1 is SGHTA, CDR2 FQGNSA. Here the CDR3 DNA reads TGTGCCAGCAGCTTAGGGCTAGCGGGCCTCCAAGAGACCCAGTACTTC. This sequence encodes CASSLGLAGLQETQYF.

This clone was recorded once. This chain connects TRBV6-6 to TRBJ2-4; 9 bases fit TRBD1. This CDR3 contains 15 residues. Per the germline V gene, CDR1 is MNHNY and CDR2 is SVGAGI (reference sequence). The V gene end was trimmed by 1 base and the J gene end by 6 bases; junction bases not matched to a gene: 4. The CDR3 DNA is TGTGCCAGCAGTTACTTGGGACAGGGATCAAACATTCAGTACTTC. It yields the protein CASSYLGQGSNIQYF.

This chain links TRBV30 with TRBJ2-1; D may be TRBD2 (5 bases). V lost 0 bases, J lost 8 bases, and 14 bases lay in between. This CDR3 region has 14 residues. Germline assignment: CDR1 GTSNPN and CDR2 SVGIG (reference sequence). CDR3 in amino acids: CAWSVYGLADEQFF. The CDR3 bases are TGTGCCTGGAGTGTATACGGGCTAGCCGATGAGCAGTTCTTC.

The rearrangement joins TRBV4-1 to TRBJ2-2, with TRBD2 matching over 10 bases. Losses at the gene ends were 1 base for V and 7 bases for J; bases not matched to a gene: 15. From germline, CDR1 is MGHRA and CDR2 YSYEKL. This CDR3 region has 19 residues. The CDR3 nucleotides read TGCGCCAGCAGCCAAGCCCTGAGGGGACGGGGACTAGCGTTCGGGGAGCTGTTTTTT. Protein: CASSQALRGRGLAFGELFF.

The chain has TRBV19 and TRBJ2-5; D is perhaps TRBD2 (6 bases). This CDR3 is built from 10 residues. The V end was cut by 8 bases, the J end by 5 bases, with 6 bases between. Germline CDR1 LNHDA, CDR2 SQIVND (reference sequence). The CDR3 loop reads CASGGETQYF. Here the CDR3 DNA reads TGTGCCAGTGGGGGGGAGACCCAGTACTTC. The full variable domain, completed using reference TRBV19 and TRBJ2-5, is DGGITQSPKYLFRKEGQNVTLSCEQNLNHDAMYWYRQDPGQGLRLIYYSQIVNDFQKGDIAEGYSVSREKKESFPLTVTSAQKNPTAFYLCASGGETQYFGPGTRLLVL.

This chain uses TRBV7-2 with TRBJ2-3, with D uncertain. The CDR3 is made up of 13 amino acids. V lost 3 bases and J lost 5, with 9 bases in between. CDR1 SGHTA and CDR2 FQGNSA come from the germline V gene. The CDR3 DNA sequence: TGTGCCAGCAGCTTTCAGGTTCGAGATACGCAGTATTTT. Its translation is CASSFQVRDTQYF. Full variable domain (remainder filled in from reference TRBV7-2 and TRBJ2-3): GAGVSQSPSNKVTEKGKDVELRCDPISGHTALYWYRQSLGQGLEFLIYFQGNSAPDKSGLPSDRFSAERTGGSVSTLTIQRTQQEDSAVYLCASSFQVRDTQYFGPGTRLTVL.

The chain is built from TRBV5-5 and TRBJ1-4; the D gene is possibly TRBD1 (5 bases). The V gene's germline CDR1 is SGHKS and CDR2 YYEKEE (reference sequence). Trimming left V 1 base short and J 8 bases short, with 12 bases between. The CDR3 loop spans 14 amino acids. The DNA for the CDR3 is TGTGCCAGCAGCTTGTTACGGGAGGGGGAAAAACTGTTTTTT. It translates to CASSLLREGEKLFF.

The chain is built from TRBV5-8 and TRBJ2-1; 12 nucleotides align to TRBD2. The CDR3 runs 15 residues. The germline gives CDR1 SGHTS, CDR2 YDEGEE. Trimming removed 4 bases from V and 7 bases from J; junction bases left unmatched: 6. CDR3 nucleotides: TGTGCCAGCAGCCTACTAGCGGGGGGATATAATGAGCAGTTCTTC. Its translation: CASSLLAGGYNEQFF.

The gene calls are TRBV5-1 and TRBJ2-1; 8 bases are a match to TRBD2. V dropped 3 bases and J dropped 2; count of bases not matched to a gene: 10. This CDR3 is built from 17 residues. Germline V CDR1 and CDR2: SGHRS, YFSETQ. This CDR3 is CASSSRSGGGPYNEQFF. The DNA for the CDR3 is TGCGCCAGCAGCTCACGTTCGGGGGGGGGCCCCTACAATGAGCAGTTCTTC.

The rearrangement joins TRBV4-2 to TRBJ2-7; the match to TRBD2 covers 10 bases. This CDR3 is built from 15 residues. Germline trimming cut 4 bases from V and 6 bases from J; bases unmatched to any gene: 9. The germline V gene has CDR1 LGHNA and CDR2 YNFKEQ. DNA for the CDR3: TGTGCCAGCAGCCGGGACACTAGCGGGGCCGGCGAGCAGTACTTC. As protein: CASSRDTSGAGEQYF.

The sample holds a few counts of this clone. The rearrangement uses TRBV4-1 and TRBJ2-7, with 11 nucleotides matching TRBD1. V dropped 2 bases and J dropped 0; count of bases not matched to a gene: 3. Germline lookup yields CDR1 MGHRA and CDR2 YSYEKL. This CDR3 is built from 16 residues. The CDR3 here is CASSQLDRGPSYEQYF. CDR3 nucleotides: TGCGCCAGCAGCCAACTGGACAGGGGGCCCTCCTACGAGCAGTACTTC.

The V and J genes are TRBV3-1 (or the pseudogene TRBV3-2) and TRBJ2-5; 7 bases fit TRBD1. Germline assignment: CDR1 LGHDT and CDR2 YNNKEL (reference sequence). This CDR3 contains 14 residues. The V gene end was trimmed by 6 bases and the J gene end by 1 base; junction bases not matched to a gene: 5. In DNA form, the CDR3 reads TGTGCCAGCAGGTATGGGACAGCCCAAGAGACCCAGTACTTC. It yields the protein CASRYGTAQETQYF.

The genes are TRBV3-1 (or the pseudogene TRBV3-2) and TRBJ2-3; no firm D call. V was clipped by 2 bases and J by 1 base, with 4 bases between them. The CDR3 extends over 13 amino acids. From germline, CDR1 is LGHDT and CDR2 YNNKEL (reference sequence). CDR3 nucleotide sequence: TGTGCCAGCAGCCAACTCGGCACAGATACGCAGTATTTT. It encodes CASSQLGTDTQYF.

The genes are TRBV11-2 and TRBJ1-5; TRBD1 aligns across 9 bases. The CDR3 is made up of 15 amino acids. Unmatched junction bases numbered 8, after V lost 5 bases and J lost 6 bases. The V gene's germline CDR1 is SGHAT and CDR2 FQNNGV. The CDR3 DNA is TGTGCCAGCAGCCTTGACAGGGGGATGGCTCAGCCCCAGCATTTT. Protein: CASSLDRGMAQPQHF.

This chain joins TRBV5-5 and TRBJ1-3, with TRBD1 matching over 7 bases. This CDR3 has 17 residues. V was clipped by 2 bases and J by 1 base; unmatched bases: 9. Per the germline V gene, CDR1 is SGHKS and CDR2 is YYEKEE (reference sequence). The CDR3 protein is CASSFSPGGPSGNTIYF. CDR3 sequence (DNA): TGTGCCAGCAGCTTTAGTCCAGGGGGACCATCTGGAAACACCATATATTTT.

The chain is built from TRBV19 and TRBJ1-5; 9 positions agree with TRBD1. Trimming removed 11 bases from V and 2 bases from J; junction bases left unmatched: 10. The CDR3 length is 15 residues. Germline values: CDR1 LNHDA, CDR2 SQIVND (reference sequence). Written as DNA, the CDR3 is TGTGCCTCTTGTACAGGGGGCGTAGGCAATCAGCCCCAGCATTTT. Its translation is CASCTGGVGNQPQHF.

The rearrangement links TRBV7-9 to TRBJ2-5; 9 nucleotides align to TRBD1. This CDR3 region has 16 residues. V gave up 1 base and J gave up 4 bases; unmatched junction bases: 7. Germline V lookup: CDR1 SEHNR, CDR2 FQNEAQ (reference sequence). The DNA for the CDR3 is TGTGCCAGCAGCTTAGGTGTGGGGGACAGGGCAGAGACCCAGTACTTC. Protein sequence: CASSLGVGDRAETQYF.

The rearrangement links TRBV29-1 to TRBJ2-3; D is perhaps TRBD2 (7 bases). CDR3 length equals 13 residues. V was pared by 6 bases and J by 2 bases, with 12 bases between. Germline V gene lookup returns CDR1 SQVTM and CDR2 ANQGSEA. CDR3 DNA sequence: TGCAGCGTGGACGGGGGGCCCACAGATACGCAGTATTTT. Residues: CSVDGGPTDTQYF.

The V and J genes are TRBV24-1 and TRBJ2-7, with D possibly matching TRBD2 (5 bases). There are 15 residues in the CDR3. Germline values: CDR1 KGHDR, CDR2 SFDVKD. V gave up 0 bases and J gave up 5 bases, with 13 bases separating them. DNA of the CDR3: TGTGCCACCAGTGATTTGGTCCGGGATTGGAACGAGCAGTACTTC. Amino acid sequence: CATSDLVRDWNEQYF.

The CDR3 region is CASSGGEENTEAFF. The CDR3 DNA is TGCGCCAGCAGCGGGGGGGAGGAGAACACTGAAGCTTTCTTT. The chain has TRBV5-1 and TRBJ1-1, with D possibly TRBD1 on 5 matching bases. Germline-derived CDR1 and CDR2 are SGHRS and YFSETQ. This CDR3 contains 14 residues. V was trimmed by 4 bases and J by 1 base, leaving 11 bases between them.

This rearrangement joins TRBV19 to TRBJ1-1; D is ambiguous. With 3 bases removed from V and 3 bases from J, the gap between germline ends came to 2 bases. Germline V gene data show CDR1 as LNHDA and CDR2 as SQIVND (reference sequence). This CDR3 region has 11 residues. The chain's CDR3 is CASSIDTEAFF. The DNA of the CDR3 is TGTGCCAGTAGTATCGACACTGAAGCTTTCTTT.

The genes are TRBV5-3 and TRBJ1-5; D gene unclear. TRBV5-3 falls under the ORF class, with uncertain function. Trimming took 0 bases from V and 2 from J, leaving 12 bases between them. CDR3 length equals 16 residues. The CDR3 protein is CARSLVTEECNQPQHF. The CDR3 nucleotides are TGTGCCAGAAGCTTGGTAACAGAAGAGTGCAATCAGCCCCAGCATTTT.

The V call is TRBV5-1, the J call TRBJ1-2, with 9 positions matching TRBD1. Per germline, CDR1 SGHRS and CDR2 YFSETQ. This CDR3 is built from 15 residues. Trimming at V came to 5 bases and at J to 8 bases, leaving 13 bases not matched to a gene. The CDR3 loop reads CASRPPGQGTGGYTF. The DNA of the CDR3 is TGCGCCAGCAGACCCCCCGGACAGGGGACGGGCGGCTACACCTTC.

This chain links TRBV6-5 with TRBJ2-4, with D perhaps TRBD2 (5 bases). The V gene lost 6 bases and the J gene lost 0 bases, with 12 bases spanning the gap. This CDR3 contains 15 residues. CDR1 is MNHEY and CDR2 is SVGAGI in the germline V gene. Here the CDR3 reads CASRPRELAKNIQYF. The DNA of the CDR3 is TGTGCCAGCAGGCCGAGGGAACTAGCCAAAAACATTCAGTACTTC.

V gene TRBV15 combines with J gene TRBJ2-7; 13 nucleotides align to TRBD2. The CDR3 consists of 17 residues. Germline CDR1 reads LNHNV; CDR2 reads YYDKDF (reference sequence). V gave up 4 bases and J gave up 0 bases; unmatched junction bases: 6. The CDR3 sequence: CATSTRLAGGYSYEQYF. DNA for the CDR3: TGTGCCACCAGCACCCGACTAGCGGGGGGATACTCCTACGAGCAGTACTTC.